This T cell receptor beta chain appears in the sequencing data of a study of T-cell memory formation after mild COVID-19. Study-level findings and limits: Day 15 to 85 contractors were CD4/CD8 balanced; later expanders leaned CD4+. The authors did not confirm SARS-CoV-2 specificity of second-wave clones peaking day 37.

A few counts support this clonotype. The antigen is undetermined. The CDR3 contains 14 residues. V lost 8 bases and J lost 2, with 16 bases in between. Germline V CDR1 and CDR2: ENHRY, SYGVKD. MiXCR was run by TCRdb on the 5' RACE reads, yielding one entry per CDR3 protein. The sample yields 200,000 to 250,000 distinct CDR3 sequences, over 9% seen once. Sample: PBMCs or a T cell subset sorted from them (not recorded which). The V gene is TRBV10-3, the J gene TRBJ2-7; possibly TRBD1 or TRBD2 for D (6 bases each). This TCR was sampled from a man between 18 and 35 years old who had mild COVID-19 (a few samples of this study predate the infection). Cell type and time point are not known. As DNA, the CDR3 is TGTGCCATCCAGAGGCGGGACATCCCCTACGAGCAGTACGTC. Residues: CAIQRRDIPYEQYV.